These 5 T cell receptor beta chains originate from one sample sequenced in a study of T cell responses to AZD1222 COVID-19 vaccine. Generated by immunoSEQ multiplex PCR, the TCRdb table keeps only in-frame clones and is missing some. Its clone listing holds over 120,000 clones. The specimen sequenced was peripheral blood. Receptors were obtained from an adult in good health.

On this clone: The junction and the germline gene differ at one end; a read error may be behind it. The rearrangement uses TRBV2 and TRBJ1-2; TRBD1 matches at 8 bases. Germline CDR1 and CDR2: SNHLY and FYNNEI. CDR3 length: 13 residues. CDR3 region: CASCDGTGYGYTF. The DNA for the CDR3 is TGTGCCAGCTGTGATGGGACAGGCTATGGCTACACCTTC.

This chain connects TRBV5-4 to TRBJ2-2; no firm D call. This CDR3 spans 13 amino acids. Germline V CDR1 and CDR2: SGHNT, YYREEE (reference sequence). With 3 bases removed from V and 3 bases from J, the gap between germline ends came to 6 bases. The CDR3 protein is CASSSPYTGELFF. CDR3 in DNA: TGTGCCAGCAGCTCCCCATACACCGGGGAGCTGTTTTTT.

CDR3 residues: CAWDRGGGGYTF. The CDR3 nucleotides are TGTGCCTGGGACAGGGGAGGAGGTGGCTACACCTTC. The J gene is TRBJ1-2, the V gene TRBV30; 8 bases agree with TRBD1. J lost 7 bases, V lost 5 bases, and 6 bases had no gene match. Germline assignment: CDR1 GTSNPN and CDR2 SVGIG (reference sequence). The CDR3 has 12 residues.

The chain joins TRBV7-9 to TRBJ1-4; 10 bases fit TRBD1. CDR1 is SEHNR and CDR2 is FQNEAQ in the germline V gene (reference sequence). The ends lost 4 bases at V and 7 bases at J; junction bases unmatched: 0. The CDR3 has 13 amino acids. CDR3 DNA: TGTGCCAGCAGCTGGGACAGGGGTGAAAAACTGTTTTTT. Translation gives CASSWDRGEKLFF.

The chain recombines TRBV6-5 with TRBJ2-3; D might be TRBD1 (5 bases). V gave up 8 bases and J gave up 5 bases, with 14 bases separating them. This CDR3 has 13 residues. Germline V gene sequence: CDR1 MNHEY, CDR2 SVGAGI. As DNA, the CDR3 is TGTGCCAGCTTGGTTCAGGGCCGAGATACGCAGTATTTT. Residues: CASLVQGRDTQYF.